This is a list of T cell receptor beta chains from one sample in a study of blood T cells in healthy people across ages. From the 5' RACE reads, TCRdb called clonotypes with MiXCR, one entry per CDR3 protein. Of fewer than 1.5 million distinct CDR3 sequences in the sample, 42% were seen once. Sequencing was carried out using blood. The receptors shown here come from a woman aged 18-29 years in good health. CDR3s include the opening cysteine and the closing phenylalanine or tryptophan. A D gene is named only where the DNA matches it firmly. For some rows the clone size is stated as once, few or many, or as a class when expanded; others skip it.

.,TRBV20-1,TRBJ2-3,.,TGCAGTGCTAGATGGGGGACTCCCCACGCTACGCAGTATTTT,CSARWGTPHATQYF
.,TRBV7-9,TRBJ2-1,.,TGTGCCAGCACCGTATCTATAGATGAGCAGTTCTTC,CASTVSIDEQFF
TRBD1,TRBV27,TRBJ2-5,few,TGTGCCAGCAGTGTGTGGGCAGGGGGGACCCAGTACTTC,CASSVWAGGTQYF
TRBD1,TRBV2,TRBJ1-2,.,TGTGCCAGCACCGGACAGGGGGTTTCTAACTACGGCTACACCTTC,CASTGQGVSNYGYTF
TRBD1,TRBV12-3/TRBV12-4,TRBJ1-2,few,TGTGCCAGCAGTTTACAGCAGGGGGCCTACACCTTC,CASSLQQGAYTF
.,TRBV2,TRBJ1-5,.,TGTGCCAGCAGCTTAGAGGCGGGCCGTCAGCCCCAGCATTTT,CASSLEAGRQPQHF
.,TRBV15,TRBJ1-1,.,TGTGCCACCAGCAGACCTATCATGGGGCCCTCTGAAGCTTTCTTT,CATSRPIMGPSEAFF
.,TRBV5-1,TRBJ2-1,many,TGCGCCAGCAGCTTGTCGGGAGTCGGCTACAATGAGCAGTTCTTC,CASSLSGVGYNEQFF
.,TRBV20-1,TRBJ2-7,few,TGCAGTGCCCTACACAGCCTCTCCTACGAGCAGTACTTC,CSALHSLSYEQYF
.,TRBV4-2,TRBJ2-2,.,TGTGCCAGCAGCCAAGATGAATTTGGGGAAAGGAGGGCCGGGGAGCTGTTTTTT,CASSQDEFGERRAGELFF
.,TRBV6-1,TRBJ2-7,.,TGTGCCAGCAGTCAAATCAGGGGATTTGTCTACGAGCAGTACTTC,CASSQIRGFVYEQYF
.,TRBV20-1,TRBJ1-2,.,TGCAGTGCCCATGACACTGTGGCTGGCTACACCTTC,CSAHDTVAGYTF
.,TRBV7-8,TRBJ2-1,few,TGTGCCAGCAGCCCTCGTCCTAGGGGGAGGGATCCGGTTCATGAGCAGTTCTTC,CASSPRPRGRDPVHEQFF
TRBD2,TRBV6-1,TRBJ2-1,.,TGTGCCGGCTCCGGGACTAGCGGGAGGAATGAGCAGTTCTTC,CAGSGTSGRNEQFF
.,TRBV6-4,TRBJ2-7,.,TGTGCCAGCAGTGACTCAGCAGGGTCCTACGAGCAGTGCTTC,CASSDSAGSYEQCF
.,TRBV9,TRBJ1-2,.,TGTGCCAGCAGCGGGAGGTGGGGCTACACCTTC,CASSGRWGYTF
TRBD1,TRBV7-8,TRBJ1-2,.,TGTGCCAGCAGCACCATCGGGGACAGGGGAATTGATGGCTACACCTTC,CASSTIGDRGIDGYTF
.,TRBV3-1,TRBJ1-1,.,TGTGCCAGCAGCCAAGGGAGACAGACAACTGAAGCTTTCTTT,CASSQGRQTTEAFF
.,TRBV25-1,TRBJ2-1,.,TGTGCCAGCAGTCCTTGGACAGTGAACAATGAGCAGTTCTTC,CASSPWTVNNEQFF
TRBD1,TRBV7-3,TRBJ2-7,.,TGTGCCAGCAGCTTAACGGGGGGGACAGGGTTGCACGAGCAGTACTTC,CASSLTGGTGLHEQYF
.,TRBV4-1,TRBJ2-1,few,TGCGCCAGCAGCCCGCGGAGCACCTACAATGAGCAGTTCTTC,CASSPRSTYNEQFF
.,TRBV20-1,TRBJ1-5,.,TGCAGTGCTAGTTTAGGTCAGCCCCAGCATTTT,CSASLGQPQHF
.,TRBV9,TRBJ2-3,.,TGTGCCAGCAGCGTAGAAGGGGGTGGCGGCACAGATACGCAGTATTTT,CASSVEGGGGTDTQYF
TRBD2,TRBV7-9,TRBJ2-7,few,TGTGCCAGCAGCCCCTCAGCGGGGGGATTCTACGAGCAGTACTTC,CASSPSAGGFYEQYF
.,TRBV4-1,TRBJ2-3,.,TGCGCCCGCAGCCGGACGGGGGGCACAGATACGCAGTATTTT,CARSRTGGTDTQYF
TRBD1,TRBV27,TRBJ2-7,.,TGTGCCAGCAGTTTAAAGGACAGGACTTACGAGCAGTACTTC,CASSLKDRTYEQYF
.,TRBV20-1,TRBJ2-3,.,TGCAGTGCTAGAAGTGGGGAAGGGAGGCCAGATACGCAGTATTTT,CSARSGEGRPDTQYF
.,TRBV6-5,TRBJ1-2,few,TGTGCCAGCAGTAGTGATAGGGGAATACGAGGCTATGGCTACACCTTC,CASSSDRGIRGYGYTF
.,TRBV27,TRBJ2-7,.,TGTGCCAGCAGGAGGGCAGGTATATACGAGCAGTACTTC,CASRRAGIYEQYF
TRBD1,TRBV2,TRBJ1-2,few,TGTGCCAGCAGGGGGACAGATCACTATGGCTACACCTTC,CASRGTDHYGYTF
.,TRBV6-6,TRBJ2-3,.,TGTGCCAGCAGTCCCGGGACCAACCAAGATACGCAGTATTTT,CASSPGTNQDTQYF
TRBD2,TRBV6-2/TRBV6-3,TRBJ2-2,.,TGTGCCAGCATGCCCCCAGCGGGTAGGGACTATTGGGAGCTGTTTTTT,CASMPPAGRDYWELFF
.,TRBV29-1,TRBJ1-2,many,TGCAGCGTTGCCGGGAACTATGGCTACACCTTC,CSVAGNYGYTF
.,TRBV28,TRBJ1-4,.,TGTGCCAGTCGCAGGAGTCAGGGTGGTAATGAAAAACTGTTTTTT,CASRRSQGGNEKLFF
.,TRBV7-6,TRBJ1-2,many,TGTGCCAGCAGCTCAACCCAGCGGCAGGGCTCCCATTATGGCTACACCTTC,CASSSTQRQGSHYGYTF
.,TRBV6-5,TRBJ2-7,few,TGTGCCAGCAGTCCCACGGGCAGTTTTTTCTACGAGCAGTACTTC,CASSPTGSFFYEQYF
TRBD1,TRBV12-3/TRBV12-4,TRBJ2-7,.,TGTGCCAGCACCCGGGACAGCCGAAGCCCGACCTCCTACAATGAGCAGTACTTC,CASTRDSRSPTSYNEQYF
.,TRBV6-2/TRBV6-3,TRBJ2-5,.,TGTGCCAGTAAGCTAAACGGAATGGCCTACAATGGGCAGTACTTC,CASKLNGMAYNGQYF
.,TRBV7-2,TRBJ2-2,.,TGTGCCAGCAGCTTGACTGGGACCACCAACACCGGGGAGCTGTTTTTT,CASSLTGTTNTGELFF
TRBD2,TRBV12-3/TRBV12-4,TRBJ2-5,few,TGTGCCAGCTCCTCTAGCGGGGGACCCCAAGAGACCCAGTACTTC,CASSSSGGPQETQYF
TRBD2,TRBV20-1,TRBJ2-7,once,TGCAGTGCTAGAGGTGGGGGACTATCTTACAATGAGCAGTACTTC,CSARGGGLSYNEQYF
.,TRBV29-1,TRBJ2-6,.,TGCAGCGTTGGGGGCGGACAAGGGAAAGTCTCTGGGGCCAACGTCCTGACTTTC,CSVGGGQGKVSGANVLTF
.,TRBV6-5,TRBJ2-7,once,TGTGCCAGCAGTTACCCTTTTGTAGTTCTCCACTACAATGAGCAGTACTTC,CASSYPFVVLHYNEQYF
TRBD2,TRBV6-5,TRBJ2-1,.,TGTGCCAGCAGTTACTCGGGAGGGAGCTCCTGCAATGAGCAGTTCTTC,CASSYSGGSSCNEQFF
.,TRBV2,TRBJ1-3,.,TGTGCCAGCAGTGAAGTGTTGCGGGGAAACACCATATATTTT,CASSEVLRGNTIYF
.,TRBV29-1,TRBJ1-2,few,TGCAGCGTTAAGGGGGGGTTGTTCTATGGCTACACCTTC,CSVKGGLFYGYTF
.,TRBV12-3/TRBV12-4,TRBJ2-5,few,TGTGCCAGCACCGTTCGCGGGCTCCAAGAGACCCAGTACTTC,CASTVRGLQETQYF
TRBD2,TRBV15,TRBJ2-1,.,TGTGCCACCAGCAGAGATGGGACTAGCGTAGACAATGAGCAGTTCTTC,CATSRDGTSVDNEQFF
.,TRBV4-1,TRBJ1-6,.,TGCGCCAGCAACAGACCCGATAATTCACCCCTCCACTTT,CASNRPDNSPLHF
.,TRBV2,TRBJ2-7,.,TGTGCCAGCACCTGGGGTCTCTCCTACGAGCAGTACTTC,CASTWGLSYEQYF
.,TRBV7-2,TRBJ1-2,.,TGTGCCAGCAGCTTCGGGCTGGGGATAGGCTATGGCTACACCTTC,CASSFGLGIGYGYTF
.,TRBV5-1,TRBJ2-7,many,TGCGCCAGCAGCTCCTCTTCGGGCTACGAGCAGTACTTC,CASSSSSGYEQYF
.,TRBV7-9,TRBJ2-7,.,TGTGCCAGCAGCTCCCGGACAAATCCCTACGAGCAGTACTTC,CASSSRTNPYEQYF
TRBD2,TRBV3-1,TRBJ2-5,.,TGTGCCAGCAGCCAGAGAGCGGGGGGCAGGGGAGAGACCCAGTACTTC,CASSQRAGGRGETQYF
TRBD2,TRBV5-1,TRBJ2-1,.,TGCGCCAGCAGCGAAACTAGCGGGAGATACAATGAGCAGTTCTTC,CASSETSGRYNEQFF
TRBD2,TRBV29-1,TRBJ2-6,.,TGCAGCGTTGAATTGGCTAGCGGCTTTACCTCTGGGGCCAACGTCCTGACTTTC,CSVELASGFTSGANVLTF
.,TRBV20-1,TRBJ2-1,.,TGCAGTGCTAGAGGAGGGGCCCTAGCGCATGAGCAGTTCTTC,CSARGGALAHEQFF
.,TRBV5-1,TRBJ1-1,few,TGCGCCAGCAGCTTGGCCGGGACCAGGGGTCGGGCTGAAGCTTTCTTT,CASSLAGTRGRAEAFF